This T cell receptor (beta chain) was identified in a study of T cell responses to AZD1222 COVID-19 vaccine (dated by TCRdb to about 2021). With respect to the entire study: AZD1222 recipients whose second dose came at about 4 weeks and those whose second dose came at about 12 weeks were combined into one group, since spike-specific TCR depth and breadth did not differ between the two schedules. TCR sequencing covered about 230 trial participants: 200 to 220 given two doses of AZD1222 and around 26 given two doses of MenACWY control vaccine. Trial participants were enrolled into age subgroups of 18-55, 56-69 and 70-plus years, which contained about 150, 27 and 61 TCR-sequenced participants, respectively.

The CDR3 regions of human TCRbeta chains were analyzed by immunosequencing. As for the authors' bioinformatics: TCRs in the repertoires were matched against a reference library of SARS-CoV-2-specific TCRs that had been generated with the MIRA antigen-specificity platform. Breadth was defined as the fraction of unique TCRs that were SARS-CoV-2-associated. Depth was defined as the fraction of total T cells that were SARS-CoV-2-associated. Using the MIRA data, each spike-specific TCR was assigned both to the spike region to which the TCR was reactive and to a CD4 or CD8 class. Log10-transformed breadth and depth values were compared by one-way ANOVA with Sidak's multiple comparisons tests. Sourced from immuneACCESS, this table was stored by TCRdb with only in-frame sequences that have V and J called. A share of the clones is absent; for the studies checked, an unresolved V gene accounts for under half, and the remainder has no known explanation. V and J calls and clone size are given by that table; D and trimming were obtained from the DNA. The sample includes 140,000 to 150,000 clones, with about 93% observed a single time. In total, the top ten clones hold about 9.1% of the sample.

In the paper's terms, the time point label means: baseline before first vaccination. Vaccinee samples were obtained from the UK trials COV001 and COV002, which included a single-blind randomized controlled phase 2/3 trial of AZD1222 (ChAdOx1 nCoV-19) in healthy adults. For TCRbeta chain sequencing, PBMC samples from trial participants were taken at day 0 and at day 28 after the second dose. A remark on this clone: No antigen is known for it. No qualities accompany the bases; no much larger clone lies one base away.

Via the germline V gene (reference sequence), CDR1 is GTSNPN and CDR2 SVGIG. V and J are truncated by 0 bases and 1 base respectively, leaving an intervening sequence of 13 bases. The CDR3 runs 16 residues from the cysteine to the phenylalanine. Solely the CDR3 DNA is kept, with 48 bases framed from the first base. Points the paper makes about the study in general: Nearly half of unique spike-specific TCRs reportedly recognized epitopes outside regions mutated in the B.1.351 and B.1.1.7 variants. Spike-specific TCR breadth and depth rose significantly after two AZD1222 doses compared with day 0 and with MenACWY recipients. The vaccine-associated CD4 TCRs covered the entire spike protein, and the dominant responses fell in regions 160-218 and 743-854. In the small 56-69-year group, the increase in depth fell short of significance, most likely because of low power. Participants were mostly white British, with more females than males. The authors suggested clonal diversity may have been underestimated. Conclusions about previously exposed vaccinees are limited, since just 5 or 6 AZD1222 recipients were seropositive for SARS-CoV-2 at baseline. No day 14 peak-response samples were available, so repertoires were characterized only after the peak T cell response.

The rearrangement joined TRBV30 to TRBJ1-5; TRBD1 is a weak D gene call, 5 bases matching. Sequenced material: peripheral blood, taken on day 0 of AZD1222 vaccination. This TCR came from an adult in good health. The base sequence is TGTGCCTGGAGTGTAGGGGACCCCGAAAGCAATCAGCCCCAGCATTTT. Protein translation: CAWSVGDPESNQPQHF.